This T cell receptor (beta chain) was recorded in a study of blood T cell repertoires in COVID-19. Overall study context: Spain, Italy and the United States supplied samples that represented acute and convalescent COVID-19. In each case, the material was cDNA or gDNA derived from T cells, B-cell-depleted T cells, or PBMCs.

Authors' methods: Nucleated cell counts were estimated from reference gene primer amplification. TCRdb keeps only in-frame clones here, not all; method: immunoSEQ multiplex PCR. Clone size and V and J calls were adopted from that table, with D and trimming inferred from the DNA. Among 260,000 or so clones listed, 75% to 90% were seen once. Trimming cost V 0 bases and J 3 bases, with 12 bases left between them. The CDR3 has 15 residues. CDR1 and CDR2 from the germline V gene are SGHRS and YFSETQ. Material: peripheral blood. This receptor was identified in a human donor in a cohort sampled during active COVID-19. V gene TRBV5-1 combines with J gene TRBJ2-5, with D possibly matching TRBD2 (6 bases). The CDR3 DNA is TGCGCCAGCAGCTTGGAACCAGGGAGGAAAGAGACCCAGTACTTC. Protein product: CASSLEPGRKETQYF.